Following are 4 T cell receptor beta chains from one sample sequenced in a study of TIL therapy for anti-PD-1-resistant metastatic lung cancer (dated by TCRdb to 2020 to 2023). Explained via the paper, the time point label denotes: pre-treatment sample, taken before nivolumab and TIL therapy. TCR beta CDR3 regions were amplified from genomic DNA with the immunoSEQ v3 hsTCRB kit using bias-controlled multiplex PCR. Not all clones reach the TCRdb copy of this immuneACCESS table, which keeps in-frame sequences only. Checked studies attribute under half of the gap to unresolved V genes and leave the rest unexplained. In this sample the table shows 25,000 to 35,000 clones, 74% of which occur a single time. About 3% of the sample is taken by the ten largest. Here the sequenced sample was blood, taken at baseline. The receptors originated from a woman aged 25-85 years with non-small cell lung cancer.

V is TRBV5-4 and J is TRBJ2-2; no clear D. The germline V gene encodes CDR1 SGHNT and CDR2 YYREEE (reference sequence). The CDR3 extends over 14 amino acids. V gave up 4 bases and J gave up 5 bases, with 12 bases separating them. The CDR3 coding sequence is TGTGCCAGCAGCCTCGATATAGCAACCGGGGAGCTGTTTTTT. Residues: CASSLDIATGELFF.

This clone appeared a few times. The chain links TRBV5-1 to TRBJ2-6; D gene ambiguous. CDR3 length: 18 amino acids. Trimming took off 0 bases at V and 0 bases at J, with 13 bases between the two ends. Germline V gene sequence: CDR1 SGHRS, CDR2 YFSETQ. The CDR3 sequence: CASSLALPGSSGANVLTF. The DNA of the CDR3 is TGCGCCAGCAGCTTGGCCCTCCCGGGCAGCTCTGGGGCCAACGTCCTGACTTTC.

This clone was counted between two and nine times. The chain is built from TRBV7-6 and TRBJ2-1, with a weak D call TRBD2 (5 bases). Trimming removed 1 base at V and 4 bases at J, with 5 bases between. Germline CDR1 reads SGHVS; CDR2 reads FNYEAQ. The CDR3 is 13 residues long. The CDR3 DNA reads TGTGCCAGCAGCTTAGGGACTTACAATGAGCAGTTCTTC. Its translation is CASSLGTYNEQFF.

V gene TRBV23-1 combines with J gene TRBJ2-1; TRBD1 agrees at 9 bases. TRBV23-1 is flagged as an ORF with uncertain function. The junction had 6 bases not matched to a gene; V was cut back by 2 bases and J by 7 bases. The CDR3 extends over 15 amino acids. CDR3 protein: CASSQGTGLWNEQFF. CDR3 coding DNA: TGCGCCAGCAGTCAAGGGACAGGGTTATGGAATGAGCAGTTCTTC.